Following are 9 T cell receptor beta chains from one sample sequenced in a study of cytomegalovirus exposure and HLA in healthy donors. The PCR employed 60 Vbeta primers together with 13 Jbeta primers. Libraries were prepared by immunoSEQ multiplex PCR; TCRdb keeps only in-frame clonotypes and omits some of them. The table records over 60,000 clones, about 76% of them present only once. Source material: PBMCs. The receptors were gathered from a man aged 18 to 35 in good health and CMV-seronegative.

This clone has more than one count but fewer than ten. The chain employs TRBV28 and TRBJ2-1, with TRBD2 matching over 11 bases. Germline V gene sequence: CDR1 MDHEN, CDR2 SYDVKM. Trimming cost V 6 bases and J 6 bases; bases outside gene matches: 7. The CDR3 runs to 15 residues. The CDR3 coding sequence is TGTGCCAGCAGCTCCCTAGCGGGGGGAATCAATGAGCAGTTCTTC. It encodes CASSSLAGGINEQFF.

The chain recombines TRBV30 with TRBJ1-2; a weak D match, TRBD1 (5 bases). Germline CDR1 and CDR2: GTSNPN and SVGIG (reference sequence). Trimming stripped 2 bases from V and 5 bases from J, with 18 bases between. The length of the CDR3 is 15 residues. The CDR3 bases are TGTGCCTGGAGTCCTAGACCCCAGGGTGCTTATGGCTACACCTTC. Translated: CAWSPRPQGAYGYTF.

J is TRBJ2-7 and V is TRBV10-2, with D perhaps TRBD2 (6 bases). V was clipped by 5 bases and J by 2 bases, with 10 bases between them. The CDR3 sequence is 13 residues long. The germline V gene encodes CDR1 WSHSY and CDR2 SAAADI. The CDR3 loop is CASSRELTYEQYF. The CDR3 DNA reads as TGCGCCAGCAGTCGGGAGCTAACCTACGAGCAGTACTTC.

The chain is built from TRBV6-1 and TRBJ2-3; the D gene is possibly TRBD2 (5 bases). V lost 7 bases to trimming and J lost 2 bases, with 13 bases between them. The CDR3 is 14 amino acids. Germline V gene lookup returns CDR1 MNHNS and CDR2 SASEGT. The CDR3 loop is CASISEIFTDTQYF. DNA for the CDR3: TGTGCCAGCATTAGCGAAATATTCACAGATACGCAGTATTTT.

J is TRBJ1-1 and V is TRBV28; D unresolved. The CDR3 covers 12 residues. The V gene's germline CDR1 is MDHEN and CDR2 SYDVKM. V lost 6 bases to trimming and J lost 3 bases, with 8 bases between them. CDR3 protein: CASRVRYTEAFF. CDR3 DNA: TGTGCCAGCAGGGTTAGATACACTGAAGCTTTCTTT.

The chain recombines TRBV9 with TRBJ2-3; 10 nucleotides line up with TRBD2. Looked up from germline, CDR1 is SGDLS and CDR2 is YYNGEE. The ends lost 0 bases at V and 2 bases at J; junction bases unmatched: 15. The CDR3 length is 20 residues. CDR3 protein: CASSVEPLSLAGGPTDTQYF. The CDR3 DNA reads TGTGCCAGCAGCGTAGAGCCTCTCTCCTTAGCGGGGGGCCCCACAGATACGCAGTATTTT.

The chain combines TRBV5-8 with TRBJ1-2, with 7 bases matching TRBD1. The CDR3 contains 14 residues. Germline assignment: CDR1 SGHTS and CDR2 YDEGEE. V shed 0 bases, J shed 4 bases, and the junction held 3 bases outside the gene matches. CDR3: CASSLGRGVYGYTF. CDR3 nucleotides: TGTGCCAGCAGCTTGGGCAGGGGGGTCTATGGCTACACCTTC.

The rearrangement uses TRBV7-6 and TRBJ2-5; 11 bases align to TRBD1. CDR1 and CDR2 (germline): SGHVS, FNYEAQ. Trimming took 5 bases from V and 5 from J; bases not matched to a gene: 13. The CDR3 loop spans 17 amino acids. The CDR3 coding sequence is TGTGCCAGCAGCCTATCTTCCGGGACAGGGGGACGGGAGACCCAGTACTTC. This codes for CASSLSSGTGGRETQYF.

The CDR3 DNA follows: TGTGCCAGCAGCTTGAACAGGGGGGCATCTGGGGCCAACGTCCTGACTTTC. It encodes CASSLNRGASGANVLTF. The genes are TRBV5-4 and TRBJ2-6; 8 bases fit TRBD1. The ends lost 1 base at V and 1 base at J; junction bases unmatched: 4. Germline CDR1 reads SGHNT; CDR2 reads YYREEE (reference sequence). The length of the CDR3 is 17 residues.